Each of the 29 T cell receptor beta chains below was sequenced from the same sample in a study of blood T cell repertoires in COVID-19. Profiling relied on immunoSEQ multiplex PCR, and the TCRdb table lists in-frame clones only, not all of them. Among approximately 180,000 clones, 80% to 90% were seen once, and the ten largest hold 2.5% to 3.5%. Input material: peripheral blood. The receptors were sampled from a man aged 60 to 75 with acute or convalescent COVID-19.

There are a few counts of this clone. The same CDR3 arises from other DNA sequences in this sample as well. The chain combines TRBV4-3 with TRBJ1-3, with D unclear. Germline CDR1 and CDR2: LGHNA and YSLEER. V was trimmed by 1 base and J by 0 bases, leaving 7 bases between them. The length of the CDR3 is 15 residues. This CDR3 is CASSQGQSSGNTIYF. CDR3 coding DNA: TGCGCCAGCAGCCAAGGGCAAAGCTCTGGAAACACCATATATTTT.

V usage is TRBV5-3 and J usage is TRBJ1-6, with TRBD1 matching 9 bases. Being an ORF, TRBV5-3 has a function that is uncertain. The CDR3 is 15 residues long. V was clipped by 4 bases and J by 10 bases; unmatched bases: 9. In nucleotides, the CDR3 is TGTGCCAGAAGCCTGGGGGGGACAGGGATGTCACCCCTCCACTTT. It specifies CARSLGGTGMSPLHF.

This chain connects TRBV6-8 to TRBJ2-1; D possibly corresponds to TRBD2 (6 bases). V was cut by 0 bases and J by 0 bases, with 21 bases left in between. The V gene's germline CDR1 is MNHGY and CDR2 SAAAGT. The CDR3 consists of 20 residues. The CDR3, as DNA: TGTGCCAGCAGTTACTCGTGTTCTCCGCTAGCGCCTAGCTCCTACAATGAGCAGTTCTTC. Its translation is CASSYSCSPLAPSSYNEQFF.

The rearrangement uses TRBV2 and TRBJ1-4; no definite D call. Trimming left V 4 bases short and J 2 bases short, with 8 bases between. This CDR3 has 14 amino acids. From germline, CDR1 is SNHLY and CDR2 FYNNEI. CDR3 loop: CASSGPGTNEKLFF. The DNA of the CDR3 is TGTGCCAGCAGTGGCCCGGGGACTAATGAAAAACTGTTTTTT.

This clone has only a few counts. This chain uses TRBV19 with TRBJ2-3; D not certain. The length of the CDR3 is 14 residues. Trimming stripped 1 base from V and 5 bases from J, with 10 bases between. Germline CDR1 LNHDA, CDR2 SQIVND (reference sequence). CDR3 bases: TGTGCCAGTAGTATAGGGCAGGCTAAAGATACGCAGTATTTT. Translated, it gives CASSIGQAKDTQYF.

The rearrangement links TRBV6-6 to TRBJ2-7; D perhaps matches TRBD1 (6 bases). V was cut by 4 bases and J by 2 bases, with 15 bases left in between. The CDR3 is made up of 15 amino acids. CDR1 MNHNY and CDR2 SVGAGI come from the germline V gene (reference sequence). CDR3: CASSLLGGGTYEQYF. CDR3 nucleotides: TGTGCCAGCAGTTTATTAGGGGGTGGAACCTACGAGCAGTACTTC.

This CDR3 is CSVEGSQEGGYTF. CDR3 coding DNA: TGCAGCGTTGAAGGATCGCAGGAGGGGGGCTACACCTTC. The chain recombines TRBV29-1 with TRBJ1-2; possible D gene TRBD1, 5 bases. Per the germline V gene, CDR1 is SQVTM and CDR2 is ANQGSEA. The CDR3 is made up of 13 amino acids. V lost 1 base, J lost 8 bases, and 14 bases lay in between. Looking up the rest from reference TRBV29-1 and TRBJ1-2 gives the full variable domain: SAVISQKPSRDICQRGTSLTIQCQVDSQVTMMFWYRQQPGQSLTLIATANQGSEATYESGFVIDKFPISRPNLTFSTLTVSNMSPEDSSIYLCSVEGSQEGGYTFGSGTRLTVV.

The chain combines TRBV6-5 with TRBJ1-5, with a weak D call TRBD1 (6 bases). CDR3 length: 15 amino acids. CDR1 and CDR2 (germline): MNHEY, SVGAGI. Between the trimmed V and J ends, which lost 7 bases and 1 base, there was a span of 14 bases. This chain's CDR3 is CASKAAGASNQPQHF. CDR3 nucleotides: TGTGCCAGCAAAGCGGCAGGGGCCAGCAATCAGCCCCAGCATTTT.

This chain uses TRBV7-9 with TRBJ2-7; D perhaps matches TRBD1 (5 bases). Germline-derived CDR1 and CDR2 are SEHNR and FQNEAQ (reference sequence). The V end lost 1 base, the J end lost 10 bases, and 11 bases lay between the germline ends. The CDR3 consists of 12 residues. As DNA, the CDR3 is TGTGCCAGCAGCTTAGATAGGGGCAACCAGTACTTC. The encoded protein is CASSLDRGNQYF.

The gene calls are TRBV27 and TRBJ2-1; 9 bases line up with TRBD2. Looked up from germline, CDR1 is MNHEY and CDR2 is SMNVEV (reference sequence). Trimming at V came to 3 bases and at J to 6 bases, leaving 12 bases not matched to a gene. The CDR3 has 17 amino acids. The CDR3 reads CASSFPAGGIRTNEQFF. DNA of the CDR3: TGTGCCAGCAGTTTTCCCGCGGGAGGGATTCGGACCAATGAGCAGTTCTTC.

The chain links TRBV6-5 to TRBJ1-2; no clear D gene. Germline CDR1 MNHEY, CDR2 SVGAGI. Trimming left V 5 bases short and J 4 bases short, with 8 bases between. This CDR3 is 12 amino acids long. The CDR3 here is CASSNGGYGYTF. The CDR3 bases are TGTGCCAGCAGTAATGGAGGCTATGGCTACACCTTC.

This chain uses TRBV6-6 with TRBJ1-2; D is perhaps TRBD1 (5 bases). This CDR3 spans 13 amino acids. Germline CDR1 reads MNHNY; CDR2 reads SVGAGI (reference sequence). With 6 bases removed from V and 8 bases from J, the gap between germline ends came to 16 bases. CDR3 sequence: CASSSDSRGGYTF. The CDR3 coding sequence is TGTGCCAGCAGCTCCGACAGCCGAGGAGGCTACACCTTC.

The rearrangement uses TRBV4-1 and TRBJ2-1, with TRBD2 identical over 10 bases. V lost 4 bases and J lost 8; bases outside the gene matches: 14. Germline-derived CDR1 and CDR2 are MGHRA and YSYEKL. This CDR3 contains 17 residues. The CDR3 DNA sequence: TGCGCCAGCAGCCCGTCCAGCGGGAGGGCCGTAGTTGATGAGCAGTTCTTC. Residues: CASSPSSGRAVVDEQFF.

The chain recombines TRBV7-3 with TRBJ2-3; TRBD2 agrees at 14 bases. The V segment lost 5 bases and the J segment 5 bases; nucleotides outside the gene matches: 6. Germline V gene data show CDR1 as SGHTA and CDR2 as FQGTGA. The CDR3 loop spans 16 amino acids. CDR3 in DNA: TGTGCCAGCAGCCCGGGACTAGCGGGAGACCTAGATACGCAGTATTTT. Its protein is CASSPGLAGDLDTQYF.

This clone showed up just a few times. The rearrangement links TRBV6-5 to TRBJ1-1; 9 bases fit TRBD1. V was pared by 6 bases and J by 4 bases, with 6 bases of the junction left unmatched. The germline gives CDR1 MNHEY, CDR2 SVGAGI. CDR3 length: 14 residues. CDR3 coding DNA: TGTGCCAGCAGGCCGGACAGGGGTGGCACTGAAGCTTTCTTT. Amino acid sequence: CASRPDRGGTEAFF.

Of note for this clone: One end of the junction is discordant with germline, which a read error may explain. The J gene is TRBJ1-5, the V gene TRBV28, with D possibly TRBD1 on 5 matching bases. This CDR3 is 14 amino acids long. Germline CDR1 MDHEN, CDR2 SYDVKM. The CDR3 is CASSLAQGGQPQRF. For the CDR3, the DNA is TGTGCCAGCAGTTTGGCCCAGGGCGGTCAGCCCCAGCGTTTT.

The CDR3 loop is CSVWVAGVDEQYF. In DNA, the CDR3 is TGCAGCGTTTGGGTAGCGGGAGTGGACGAGCAGTACTTC. The rearrangement uses TRBV29-1 and TRBJ2-7; 9 nucleotides line up with TRBD2. V was pared by 5 bases and J by 5 bases, with 7 bases of the junction left unmatched. Germline values: CDR1 SQVTM, CDR2 ANQGSEA. The CDR3 is 13 amino acids.

The sample holds a few counts of this clone. V usage is TRBV28 and J usage is TRBJ1-3; weak D call: TRBD1 (6 bases). CDR3 size: 14 residues. CDR1 and CDR2 (germline): MDHEN, SYDVKM. The ends were cut back, 5 bases at V and 4 bases at J, with 12 bases in the middle. The CDR3: CASSTDRSGNTIYF. DNA for the CDR3: TGTGCCAGCAGTACTGACAGGTCCGGAAACACCATATATTTT.

The gene calls are TRBV7-2 and TRBJ2-5; no definite D call. The germline gives CDR1 SGHTA, CDR2 FQGNSA. V was shortened by 2 bases and J by 2 bases, with 9 bases between the two germline ends. This CDR3 is built from 14 residues. This CDR3 reads CASSLKLFQETQYF. The CDR3 DNA sequence: TGTGCCAGCAGCTTAAAACTTTTTCAAGAGACCCAGTACTTC.

The chain employs TRBV6-5 and TRBJ2-2; possible D gene TRBD1, 6 bases. V was pared by 0 bases and J by 4 bases, with 12 bases between. The CDR3 consists of 16 residues. Germline assignment: CDR1 MNHEY and CDR2 SVGAGI. DNA for the CDR3: TGTGCCAGCAGTTACTCTGGGGGCGTCCGCACCGGGGAGCTGTTTTTT. Its translation is CASSYSGGVRTGELFF.

This rearrangement joins TRBV11-2 to TRBJ2-7; D perhaps matches TRBD2 (7 bases). The CDR3 covers 15 residues. With 1 base removed from V and 9 bases from J, the gap between germline ends came to 19 bases. CDR1 is SGHAT and CDR2 is FQNNGV in the germline V gene. The CDR3 DNA reads as TGTGCCAGCAGCTTAGCCGGGACGTACGGGGGGCCGCAGTACTTC. It is translated as CASSLAGTYGGPQYF.

This sequence joins TRBV9 and TRBJ2-1; a weak D match, TRBD1 (5 bases). The CDR3 is made up of 16 amino acids. Trimming stripped 4 bases from V and 0 bases from J, with 14 bases between. CDR1 and CDR2 (germline): SGDLS, YYNGEE. CDR3 amino acids: CASSRGSSSSYNEQFF. The CDR3 bases are TGTGCCAGCAGCAGGGGTAGCTCTAGCTCCTACAATGAGCAGTTCTTC.

This sequence joins TRBV10-3 and TRBJ2-7; possibly TRBD1 for D (7 bases). V was trimmed by 8 bases and J by 2 bases, leaving 19 bases between them. The CDR3 loop spans 15 amino acids. Germline lookup yields CDR1 ENHRY and CDR2 SYGVKD. The CDR3 loop reads CAIRPPTGTPYEQYF. CDR3 in DNA: TGTGCCATCCGCCCCCCGACAGGGACTCCCTACGAGCAGTACTTC.

V gene TRBV3-1 (or the pseudogene TRBV3-2) combines with J gene TRBJ2-5; possibly TRBD1 for D (7 bases). This CDR3 is built from 16 residues. Germline CDR1 LGHDT, CDR2 YNNKEL (reference sequence). V lost 0 bases, J lost 2 bases, and 13 bases lay in between. CDR3 nucleotides: TGTGCCAGCAGCCAAGAATCATCAGGGGGGCAAGAGACCCAGTACTTC. It encodes CASSQESSGGQETQYF.

This rearrangement joins TRBV7-2 to TRBJ1-2, with TRBD1 matching over 8 bases. The CDR3 covers 17 residues. Germline V gene data show CDR1 as SGHTA and CDR2 as FQGNSA. V was clipped by 2 bases and J by 5 bases; unmatched bases: 13. CDR3 sequence: CASSLYPDRAVFYGYTF. The CDR3 DNA follows: TGTGCCAGCAGCTTATATCCGGACAGGGCCGTCTTTTATGGCTACACCTTC.

V usage is TRBV13 and J usage is TRBJ1-6; D possibly corresponds to TRBD1 (5 bases). The V gene's germline CDR1 is PRHDT and CDR2 FYEKMQ (reference sequence). This CDR3 contains 15 residues. The ends were cut back, 6 bases at V and 5 bases at J, with 14 bases in the middle. CDR3: CASSFGAGNNSPLHF. CDR3 sequence (DNA): TGTGCCAGCAGTTTCGGGGCGGGGAATAATTCACCCCTCCACTTT.

The chain couples TRBV19 to TRBJ2-2; D is perhaps TRBD1 (6 bases). The germline V gene has CDR1 LNHDA and CDR2 SQIVND (reference sequence). The CDR3 loop spans 15 amino acids. V was clipped by 5 bases and J by 4 bases, with 14 bases between them. CDR3 nucleotide sequence: TGTGCCAGTAGTGTCCACAGGGACGGCACCGGGGAGCTGTTTTTT. Its protein is CASSVHRDGTGELFF.

The chain uses TRBV11-3 and TRBJ2-2, with TRBD1 identical over 9 bases. V trimming: 8 bases; J trimming: 0 bases; junction bases outside the gene matches: 7. The CDR3 totals 16 residues. Germline V gene sequence: CDR1 SGHNT, CDR2 YENEEA. CDR3 residues: CASGPGTGTNTGELFF. In nucleotides, the CDR3 is TGTGCCAGCGGCCCTGGGACAGGGACGAACACCGGGGAGCTGTTTTTT.

V is TRBV20-1 and J is TRBJ2-1; D not certain. The germline gives CDR1 DFQATT, CDR2 SNEGSKA (reference sequence). This CDR3 contains 11 residues. V was trimmed by 1 base and J by 9 bases, leaving 7 bases between them. In nucleotides, the CDR3 is TGCAGTGCTAGAGTCTTGCGTGAGCAGTTCTTC. Protein: CSARVLREQFF.